This TCR beta chain was identified during a study of OX40 agonist ivuxolimab in advanced cancers. Study results and caveats: Partly responding patients at 0.1-3.0 mg/kg showed some of the smallest clonal expansion. Circulating CD4+ and CD8+ T cells showed clonal expansion by week 6 at 0.1 to 3.0 mg/kg. CD8+ T cells showed, on average, more clonal expansion than CD4+ cells.

Clones were read by immunoSEQ multiplex PCR, and TCRdb kept only the in-frame ones, dropping some. The table records under 20,000 clones, around 78% of them present only once. On this clone itself: As yet, its antigen is unknown.

The germline V gene has CDR1 LNHDA and CDR2 SQIVND (reference sequence). The CDR3 runs to 13 residues. The V gene lost 4 bases and the J gene lost 8 bases, with 14 bases spanning the gap. The chain employs TRBV19 and TRBJ1-2; D is possibly TRBD1 (6 bases). Here the sequenced sample was CD4+ or CD8+ T cells sorted from blood, taken in a trial of the OX40 agonist ivuxolimab. The receptor was isolated from an adult with an advanced solid tumor such as melanoma, head and neck, liver or kidney cancer. The CDR3 DNA sequence: TGTGCCAGTAGTACCTCGAGGCAGGGGGGCTACACCTTC. As protein: CASSTSRQGGYTF.